The T cell receptor beta chain under discussion was sequenced for a study of regulatory T cells in long-lasting Graves disease. Findings and caveats of the study: Favoring TRBV28, TRBJ1-2 and TRBJ2-5 was a feature seen in persistent disease. Sampling was limited to peripheral blood rather than thyroid tissue. Persistent Graves' patients showed reduced TCR diversity versus newly diagnosed patients.

Combining iRepertoire HTBI primers with Arm-PCR of CDR3 regions, the authors built TCR beta libraries. TCRdb re-called the multiplex PCR reads with MiXCR, one entry per CDR3 protein. Among 500,000 to 700,000 distinct CDR3 sequences listed, 25% to 35% were seen once. Time point in this sample: persistent/refractory GD, antithyroid drugs over 5 years with positive TRAb. Generation of the TCR library employed RNA extracted from PBMCs. Patients came through an endocrinology department, and that department was in Xi'an, China. The CDR3 sequence is 15 residues long. V lost 3 bases and J 0 bases, leaving 9 bases between the germline ends. Germline lookup yields CDR1 MNHNS and CDR2 SASEGT. Concerning this clonotype: Its antigen is still unknown.

This specimen was peripheral blood mononuclear cells (PBMCs), taken when the disease was refractory, from a patient treated with antithyroid drugs. This TCR derives from a female donor with Graves disease. The rearrangement joins TRBV6-1 to TRBJ1-3, with D hard to call. The CDR3 bases are TGTGCCAGCAGTGACGACTTCCACTCTGGAAACACCATATATTTT. This sequence encodes CASSDDFHSGNTIYF.